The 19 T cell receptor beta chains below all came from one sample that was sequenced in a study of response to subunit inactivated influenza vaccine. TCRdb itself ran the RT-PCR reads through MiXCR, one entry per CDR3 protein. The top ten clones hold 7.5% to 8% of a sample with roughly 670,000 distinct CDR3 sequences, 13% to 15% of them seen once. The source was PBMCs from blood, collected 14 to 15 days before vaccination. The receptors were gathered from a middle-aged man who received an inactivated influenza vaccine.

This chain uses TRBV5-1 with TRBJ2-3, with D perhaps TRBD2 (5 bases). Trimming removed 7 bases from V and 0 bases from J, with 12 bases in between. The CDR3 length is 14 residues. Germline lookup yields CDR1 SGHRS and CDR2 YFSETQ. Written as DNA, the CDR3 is TGCGCCAGCCGACGGGAAATTAGCACAGATACGCAGTATTTT. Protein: CASRREISTDTQYF.

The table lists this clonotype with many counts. The CDR3 DNA sequence: TGCAGCGTTTTTCGGGACACTGAAGCTTTCTTT. Protein sequence: CSVFRDTEAFF. This sequence joins TRBV29-1 and TRBJ1-1; D gene ambiguous. Per the germline V gene, CDR1 is SQVTM and CDR2 is ANQGSEA. V was shortened by 5 bases and J by 3 bases, with 7 bases between the two germline ends. The CDR3 contains 11 residues.

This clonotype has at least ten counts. CDR3 nucleotides: TGTGCCAGCTCACCAGGGACAGGGGCGCTCACCGGGGAGCTGTTTTTT. Translated, it gives CASSPGTGALTGELFF. The chain has TRBV18 and TRBJ2-2; 10 bases are a match to TRBD1. The CDR3 runs 16 residues. The germline V gene has CDR1 KGHSH and CDR2 LQKENI. Trimming at V came to 2 bases and at J to 4 bases, leaving 4 bases not matched to a gene. Filled out from reference TRBV18 and TRBJ2-2, the complete variable domain reads NAGVMQNPRHLVRRRGQEARLRCSPMKGHSHVYWYRQLPEEGLKFMVYLQKENIIDESGMPKERFSAEFPKEGPSILRIQQVVRGDSAAYFCASSPGTGALTGELFFGEGSRLTVL.

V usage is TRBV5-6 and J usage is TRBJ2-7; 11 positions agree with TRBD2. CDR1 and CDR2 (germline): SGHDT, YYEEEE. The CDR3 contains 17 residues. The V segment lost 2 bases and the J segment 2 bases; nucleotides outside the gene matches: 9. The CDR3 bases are TGTGCCAGCAGCTTTAGCGGGAGGGCCGCACCTCCCTACGAGCAGTACTTC. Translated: CASSFSGRAAPPYEQYF.

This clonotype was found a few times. CDR3: CASNPGQGDNSPLHF. CDR3 nucleotides: TGCGCCAGCAATCCGGGACAGGGAGATAATTCACCCCTCCACTTT. The rearrangement uses TRBV10-2 and TRBJ1-6, with 9 bases lining up with TRBD1. Germline lookup yields CDR1 WSHSY and CDR2 SAAADI. J gave up 5 bases and V 7 bases, and 6 bases lay outside the gene matches. The CDR3 extends over 15 amino acids.

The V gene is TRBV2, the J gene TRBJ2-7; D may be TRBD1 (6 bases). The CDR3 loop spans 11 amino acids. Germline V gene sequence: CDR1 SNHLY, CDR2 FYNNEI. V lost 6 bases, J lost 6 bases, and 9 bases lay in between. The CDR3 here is CASSPGAEQYF. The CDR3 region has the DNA TGTGCCAGCAGCCCAGGGGCCGAGCAGTACTTC. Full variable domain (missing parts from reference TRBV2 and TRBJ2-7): EPEVTQTPSHQVTQMGQEVILRCVPISNHLYFYWYRQILGQKVEFLVSFYNNEISEKSEIFDDQFSVERPDGSNFTLKIRSTKLEDSAMYFCASSPGAEQYFGPGTRLTVT.

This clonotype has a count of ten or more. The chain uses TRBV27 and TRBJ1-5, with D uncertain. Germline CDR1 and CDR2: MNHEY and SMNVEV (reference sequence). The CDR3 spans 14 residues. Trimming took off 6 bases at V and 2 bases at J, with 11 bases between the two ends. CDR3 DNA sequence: TGTGCCAGCAGCCAACAATCAGGCAATCAGCCCCAGCATTTT. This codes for CASSQQSGNQPQHF.

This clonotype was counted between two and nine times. As DNA, the CDR3 is TGTGCCAGCAGCCAGACAGCCGTAGGGCCCCAGCATTTT. Translated, it gives CASSQTAVGPQHF. The J gene is TRBJ1-5, the V gene TRBV3-1; D perhaps matches TRBD1 (5 bases). Germline lookup yields CDR1 LGHDT and CDR2 YNNKEL (reference sequence). Between the trimmed V and J ends, which lost 3 bases and 9 bases, there was a span of 12 bases. CDR3 length: 13 residues.

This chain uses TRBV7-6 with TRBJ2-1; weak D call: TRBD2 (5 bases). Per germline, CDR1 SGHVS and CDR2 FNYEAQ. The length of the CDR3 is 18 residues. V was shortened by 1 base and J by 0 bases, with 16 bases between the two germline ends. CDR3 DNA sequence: TGTGCCAGCAGCTTAGATCCATTACGGGGAAGCTCCTACAATGAGCAGTTCTTC. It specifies CASSLDPLRGSSYNEQFF.

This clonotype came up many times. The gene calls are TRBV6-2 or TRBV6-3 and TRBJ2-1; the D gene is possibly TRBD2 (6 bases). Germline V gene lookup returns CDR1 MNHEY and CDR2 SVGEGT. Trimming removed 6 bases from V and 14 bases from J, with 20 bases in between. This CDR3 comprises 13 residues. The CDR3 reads CASSPYRARGEFF. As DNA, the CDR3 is TGTGCCAGCAGCCCATACCGGGCCCGCGGGGAGTTCTTC.

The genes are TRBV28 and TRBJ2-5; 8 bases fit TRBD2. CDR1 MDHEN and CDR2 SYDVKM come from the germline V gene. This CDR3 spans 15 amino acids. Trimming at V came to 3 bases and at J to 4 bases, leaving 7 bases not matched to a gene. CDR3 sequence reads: CASSFIVRGGETQYF. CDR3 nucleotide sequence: TGTGCCAGCAGTTTCATTGTACGGGGGGGAGAGACCCAGTACTTC.

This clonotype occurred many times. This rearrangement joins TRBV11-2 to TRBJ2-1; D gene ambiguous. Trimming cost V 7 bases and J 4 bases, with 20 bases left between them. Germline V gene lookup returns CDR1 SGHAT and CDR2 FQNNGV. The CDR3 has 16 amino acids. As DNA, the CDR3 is TGTGCCAGCACCCTATCGACGGTAAAGACTTACAATGAGCAGTTCTTC. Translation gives CASTLSTVKTYNEQFF.

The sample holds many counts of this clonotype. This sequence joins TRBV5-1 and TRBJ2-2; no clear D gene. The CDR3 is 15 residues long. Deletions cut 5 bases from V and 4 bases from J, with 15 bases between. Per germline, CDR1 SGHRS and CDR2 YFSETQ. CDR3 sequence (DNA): TGCGCCAGCAGTTTTTCGCGCCCAAGCACCGGGGAGCTGTTTTTT. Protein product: CASSFSRPSTGELFF.

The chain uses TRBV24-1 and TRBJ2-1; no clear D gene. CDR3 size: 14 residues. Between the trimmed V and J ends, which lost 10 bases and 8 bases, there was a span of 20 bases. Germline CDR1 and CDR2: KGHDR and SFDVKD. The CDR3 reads CATQSLSPSDEQFF. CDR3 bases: TGTGCCACACAGAGTCTGTCCCCTTCTGATGAGCAGTTCTTC.

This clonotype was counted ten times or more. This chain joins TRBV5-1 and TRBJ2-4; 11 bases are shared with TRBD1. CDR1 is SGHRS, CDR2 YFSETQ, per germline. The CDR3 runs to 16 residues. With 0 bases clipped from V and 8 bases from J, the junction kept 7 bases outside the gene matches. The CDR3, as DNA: TGCGCCAGCAGCTTGGCCCCGGGACAGGGGGTTTACATTCAGTACTTC. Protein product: CASSLAPGQGVYIQYF.

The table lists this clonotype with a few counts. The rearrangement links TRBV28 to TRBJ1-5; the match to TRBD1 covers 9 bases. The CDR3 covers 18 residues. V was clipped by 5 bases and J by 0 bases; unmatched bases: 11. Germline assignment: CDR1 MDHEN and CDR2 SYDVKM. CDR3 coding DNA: TGTGCCAGCAGTCCCTTTGACAGGGGGATCGATAGCAATCAGCCCCAGCATTTT. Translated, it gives CASSPFDRGIDSNQPQHF.

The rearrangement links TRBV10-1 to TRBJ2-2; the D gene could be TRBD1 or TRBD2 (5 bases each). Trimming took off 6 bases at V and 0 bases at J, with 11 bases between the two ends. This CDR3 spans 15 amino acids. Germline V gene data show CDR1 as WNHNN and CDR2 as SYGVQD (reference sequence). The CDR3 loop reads CASRPGTTNTGELFF. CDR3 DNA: TGCGCCAGCAGGCCCGGGACCACGAACACCGGGGAGCTGTTTTTT.

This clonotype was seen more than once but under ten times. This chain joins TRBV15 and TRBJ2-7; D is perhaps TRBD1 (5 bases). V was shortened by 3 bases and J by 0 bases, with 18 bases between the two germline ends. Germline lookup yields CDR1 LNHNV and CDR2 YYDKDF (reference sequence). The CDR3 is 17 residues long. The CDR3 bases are TGTGCCACCAGCAGGGGTGGGGCAGGCAGCAGCTCCTACGAGCAGTACTTC. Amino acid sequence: CATSRGGAGSSSYEQYF.

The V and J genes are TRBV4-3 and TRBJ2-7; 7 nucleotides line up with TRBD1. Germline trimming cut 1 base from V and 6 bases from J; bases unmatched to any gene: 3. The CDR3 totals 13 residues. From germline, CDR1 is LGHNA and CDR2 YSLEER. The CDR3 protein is CASSQGDSREQYF. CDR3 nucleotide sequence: TGCGCCAGCAGCCAAGGGGACAGCCGCGAGCAGTACTTC.